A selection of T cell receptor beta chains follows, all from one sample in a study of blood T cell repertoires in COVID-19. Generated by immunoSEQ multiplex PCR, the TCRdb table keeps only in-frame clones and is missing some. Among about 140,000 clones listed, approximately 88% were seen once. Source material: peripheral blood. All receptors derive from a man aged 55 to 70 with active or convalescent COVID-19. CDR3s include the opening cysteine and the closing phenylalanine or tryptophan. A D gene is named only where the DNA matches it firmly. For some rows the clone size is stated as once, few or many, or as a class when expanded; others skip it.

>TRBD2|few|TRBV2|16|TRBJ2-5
TGTGCCAGCAGTGAAGCTTTCGGCGGGAGGCAAGAGACCCAGTACTTC
CASSEAFGGRQETQYF
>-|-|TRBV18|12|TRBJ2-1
TGTGCCAGCTCACCTACGGCGGGCGAGCAGTTCTTC
CASSPTAGEQFF
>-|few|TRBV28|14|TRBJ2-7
TGTGCCAGCAGGCAGGGATACGGAGCCTACGAGCAGTACTTC
CASRQGYGAYEQYF
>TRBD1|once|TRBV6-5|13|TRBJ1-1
TGTGCCACCACATCACAGGGGTACACTGAAGCTTTCTTT
CATTSQGYTEAFF
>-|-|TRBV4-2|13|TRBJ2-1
TGTGCCAGCAGCCAAGCGGGGGTCGGGGAGCAGTTCTTC
CASSQAGVGEQFF
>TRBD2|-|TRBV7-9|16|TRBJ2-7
TGTGCCAGCAGCTTAGTTGGCGGGAGGTCGACCTACGAGCAGTACTTC
CASSLVGGRSTYEQYF
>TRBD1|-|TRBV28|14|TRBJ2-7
TGTGCCAGCAGCCCTCCGGGGACAGCTTACGAGCAGTACTTC
CASSPPGTAYEQYF
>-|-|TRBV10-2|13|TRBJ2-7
TGCGCCAGCAGTGCTAGTGGCTCCTACGAGCAGTACTTC
CASSASGSYEQYF
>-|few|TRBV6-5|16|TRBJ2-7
TGTGCCAGCAGTTTATCCGCGGGACGGCCCTCCTACGAGCAGTACTTC
CASSLSAGRPSYEQYF
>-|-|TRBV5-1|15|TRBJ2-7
TGCGCCAGCAGCTTGCGGGGGGACAATACCTACGAGCAGTACTTC
CASSLRGDNTYEQYF
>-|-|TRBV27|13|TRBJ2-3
TGTGCCAGCAGTGAGACTAGCACAGATACGCAGTATTTT
CASSETSTDTQYF
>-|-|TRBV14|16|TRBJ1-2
TGTGCCAGCAGCCAGGCCCCGGGGGGAGCCTACTATGGCTACACCTTC
CASSQAPGGAYYGYTF
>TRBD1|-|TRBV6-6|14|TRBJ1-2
TGTGCCAGCAGGCAACCGGGACAGGGCTATGGCTACACCTTC
CASRQPGQGYGYTF
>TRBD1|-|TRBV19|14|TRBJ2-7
TGTGCCAGTAGTACTCGACAGGGTGCCGGCGAGCAGTACTTC
CASSTRQGAGEQYF
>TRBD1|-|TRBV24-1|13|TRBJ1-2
TGTGCCATAGGGCAGGGGGGACTCTATGGCTACACCTTC
CAIGQGGLYGYTF
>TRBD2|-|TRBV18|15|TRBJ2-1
TGTGCCAGCTCACCGAGCGGGGGGGGGTACAATGAGCAGTTCTTC
CASSPSGGGYNEQFF
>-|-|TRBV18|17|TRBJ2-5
TGTGCCAGCTCAGGTTTCCCCCCGGGAGTGTACCAAGAGACCCAGTACTTC
CASSGFPPGVYQETQYF
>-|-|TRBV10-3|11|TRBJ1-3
TGTGCCATCAGCCTTGGAAACACCATATATTTT
CAISLGNTIYF
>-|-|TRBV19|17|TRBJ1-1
TGTGCCAGTAGTTCTCCCGCCCAGGGTCGGATGAACACTGAAGCTTTCTTT
CASSSPAQGRMNTEAFF
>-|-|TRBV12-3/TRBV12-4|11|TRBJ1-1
TGTGCCAGCAGTCTCGGGACTGAAGCTTTCTTT
CASSLGTEAFF
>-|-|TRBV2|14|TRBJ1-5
TGTGCCAGCAGCCAAGCCGAGGGTGGGCAGCCCCAGCATTTT
CASSQAEGGQPQHF
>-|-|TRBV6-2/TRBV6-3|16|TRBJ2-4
TGTGCCAGCAGTTACAGTCCCGGGAGAGCCAAAAACATTCAGTACTTC
CASSYSPGRAKNIQYF
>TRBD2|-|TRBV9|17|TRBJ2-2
TGTGCCAGCAGCGTAGGGTCGGGAGGGCCTGACACCGGGGAGCTGTTTTTT
CASSVGSGGPDTGELFF
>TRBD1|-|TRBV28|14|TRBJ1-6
TGTGCCAGCGGTAGGACAGGGTTCTATTCACCCCTCCACTTT
CASGRTGFYSPLHF
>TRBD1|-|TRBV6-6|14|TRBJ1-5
TGTGCCAGCAGGTTCGGACAGGACAATCAGCCCCAGCATTTT
CASRFGQDNQPQHF
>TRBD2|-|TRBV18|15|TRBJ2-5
TGTGCCAGCTCACCAAGAGCGGGGGGACAAGAGACCCAGTACTTC
CASSPRAGGQETQYF
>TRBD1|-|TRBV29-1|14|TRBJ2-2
TGCAGCGGTGCGCGGGACAGGGAGGCCGGGGAGCTGTTTTTT
CSGARDREAGELFF
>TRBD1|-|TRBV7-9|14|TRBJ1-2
TGTGCCAGCAGCTTGGGGACAGCTAACTATGGCTACACCTTC
CASSLGTANYGYTF
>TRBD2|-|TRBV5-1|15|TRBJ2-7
TGCGCCAGCAGCTTGGGGGACTATGGGAACTACGAGCAGTACTTC
CASSLGDYGNYEQYF
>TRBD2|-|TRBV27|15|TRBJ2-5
TGTGCCAGCAGTTTAGCACTAGCGGGCAGGGAGACCCAGTACTTC
CASSLALAGRETQYF
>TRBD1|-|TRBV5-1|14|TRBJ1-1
TGCGCCAGCAGCTTGGTAGGGGGCCCGACCGAAGCTTTCTTT
CASSLVGGPTEAFF
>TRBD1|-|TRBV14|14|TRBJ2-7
TGTGCCAGCAGCCAGGGACAGGGGCCCTACGAGCAGTACTTC
CASSQGQGPYEQYF
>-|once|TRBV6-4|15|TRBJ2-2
TGTGCCAGCAGTGACTCGGGGGGTCCCACCGGGGAGCTGTTTTTT
CASSDSGGPTGELFF
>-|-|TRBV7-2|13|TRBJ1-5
TGTGCCAGCATGGCAGGGGAACGTCAGCCCCAGCATTTT
CASMAGERQPQHF
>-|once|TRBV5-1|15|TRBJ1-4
TGCGCCAGCAGCTTGATCCAGGGTAGTAATGAAAAACTGTTTTTT
CASSLIQGSNEKLFF
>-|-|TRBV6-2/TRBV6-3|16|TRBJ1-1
TGTGCCAGCAGTTACTCGGCAAAATCCATGAACACTGAAGCTTTCTTT
CASSYSAKSMNTEAFF
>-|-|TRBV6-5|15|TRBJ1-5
TGTGCCAGCAGCCGCGTGGGGAGGGAGGGGCAGCCCCAGCATTTT
CASSRVGREGQPQHF